This T cell receptor (beta chain) was captured in a study of vaccination effects on CD4 cells after COVID-19. This clone was detected once. Its antigen remains unknown. When less than 11 days of culture had elapsed, CD4+ T cells were isolated. Two-dose BNT162b2 or mRNA-1273 vaccination was given to participants. Half the medium was swapped for IL-2 medium on days 3 and 7. TCRdb's table, derived via immunoSEQ multiplex PCR, lists solely in-frame clones and lacks some. This sample has fewer than 85,000 clones, with around 70% found just once. The input for sequencing was CD4+ T cells from PBMCs cultured without peptide, taken after COVID-19 vaccination. The clonotype originates from a human donor who received a COVID-19 vaccine.

This CDR3 reads CAWTPAWKTQYF. In DNA form, the CDR3 reads TGTGCCTGGACACCCGCCTGGAAGACCCAGTACTTC. This chain connects TRBV30 to TRBJ2-5; D is unclear. The V and J ends lost 4 bases and 6 bases respectively, with 12 bases between them. From germline, CDR1 is GTSNPN and CDR2 SVGIG (reference sequence). The CDR3 has 12 residues.